These 8 T cell receptor beta chains share one sample of origin, sequenced in a study of T cell responses to AZD1222 COVID-19 vaccine. Using immunoSEQ multiplex PCR, the repertoire was profiled, and TCRdb retains in-frame clones only, with some absent. The data show some 79,000 clones, about 78% seen once. Source: peripheral blood, taken 28 days after the second AZD1222 dose. These receptors all stem from an adult who received the AZD1222 COVID-19 vaccine.

This clone came up a few times. CDR3 in DNA: TGTGCCAGTAGTAGGCCTGGGCAGTCTTACACCCAGACCCTTCGTCGGTACGAGCAGTACTTC. Translating gives CASSRPGQSYTQTLRRYEQYF. The V call is TRBV19, the J call TRBJ2-7; D gene uncertain. Per the germline V gene, CDR1 is LNHDA and CDR2 is SQIVND (reference sequence). The V end lost 4 bases, the J end lost 4 bases, and 35 bases lay between the germline ends. The CDR3 runs 21 residues. The complete variable domain, with remaining parts taken from reference TRBV19 and TRBJ2-7, reads DGGITQSPKYLFRKEGQNVTLSCEQNLNHDAMYWYRQDPGQGLRLIYYSQIVNDFQKGDIAEGYSVSREKKESFPLTVTSAQKNPTAFYLCASSRPGQSYTQTLRRYEQYFGPGTRLTVT.

The rearrangement links TRBV28 to TRBJ1-5; TRBD1 is a possible D gene (6 bases). CDR1 is MDHEN, CDR2 SYDVKM, per germline. This CDR3 has 18 residues. Trimming shortened V by 7 bases and J by 0 bases, and 22 bases separated the two germline ends. The CDR3 loop is CASTLRQGGGYSNQPQHF. CDR3 coding DNA: TGTGCCAGCACTCTACGGCAGGGAGGGGGTTATAGCAATCAGCCCCAGCATTTT.

This chain connects TRBV5-1 to TRBJ1-6; no definite D call. This CDR3 is built from 14 residues. With 5 bases removed from V and 5 bases from J, the gap between germline ends came to 11 bases. Germline V gene data show CDR1 as SGHRS and CDR2 as YFSETQ. The CDR3 spells CASREGSNNSPLHF. The CDR3 DNA reads as TGCGCCAGCAGAGAAGGGAGCAATAATTCACCCCTCCACTTT. Full variable domain (rest looked up from reference TRBV5-1 and TRBJ1-6): KAGVTQTPRYLIKTRGQQVTLSCSPISGHRSVSWYQQTPGQGLQFLFEYFSETQRNKGNFPGRFSGRQFSNSRSEMNVSTLELGDSALYLCASREGSNNSPLHFGNGTRLTVT.

This rearrangement joins TRBV30 to TRBJ1-5; D is possibly TRBD1 (5 bases). The CDR3 is 13 amino acids. CDR1 and CDR2 from the germline V gene are GTSNPN and SVGIG (reference sequence). Trimming stripped 0 bases from V and 7 bases from J, with 10 bases between. The DNA of the CDR3 is TGTGCCTGGAGTGTCGGGGGAACCCAGCCCCAGCATTTT. Its translation is CAWSVGGTQPQHF.

The gene calls are TRBV19 and TRBJ1-1; tentative D call: TRBD1 (5 bases). Germline lookup yields CDR1 LNHDA and CDR2 SQIVND (reference sequence). Trimming left V 8 bases short and J 3 bases short, with 16 bases between. The CDR3 length is 14 residues. CDR3 region: CASGLAGSHTEAFF. In nucleotides, the CDR3 is TGTGCCAGTGGTTTGGCAGGGTCGCACACTGAAGCTTTCTTT.

The chain combines TRBV3-1 (or the pseudogene TRBV3-2) with TRBJ1-5; no reliable D call. This CDR3 has 15 residues. Germline CDR1 reads LGHDT; CDR2 reads YNNKEL (reference sequence). V lost 0 bases and J lost 7, with 13 bases in between. CDR3 DNA: TGTGCCAGCAGCCAAGATGTGCACCCTAGCCAGCCCCAGCATTTT. This codes for CASSQDVHPSQPQHF.

The V call is TRBV12-3 or TRBV12-4, the J call TRBJ2-3; D remains unclear. Trimming shortened V by 2 bases and J by 5 bases, and 8 bases separated the two germline ends. The CDR3 totals 13 residues. CDR3 residues: CASSLLYGDTQYF. In DNA, the CDR3 is TGTGCCAGCAGTTTATTGTATGGAGATACGCAGTATTTT.

The V call is TRBV3-1 (or the pseudogene TRBV3-2), the J call TRBJ1-6; D is ambiguous. The CDR3 spans 17 residues. The germline V gene has CDR1 LGHDT and CDR2 YNNKEL (reference sequence). Between the trimmed V and J ends, which lost 3 bases and 4 bases, there was a span of 16 bases. The CDR3 is CASSHVGPNPYNSPLHF. In nucleotides, the CDR3 is TGTGCCAGCAGCCATGTGGGCCCTAACCCTTATAATTCACCCCTCCACTTT.